This is a list of T cell receptor beta chains from one sample in a study of cytomegalovirus exposure and HLA in healthy donors. The repertoire was sequenced with immunoSEQ multiplex PCR; TCRdb's copy has only in-frame clones and lacks some. The repertoire holds 190,000 or so clones, roughly 77% seen once, with around 0.38% in the top ten. The sample consisted of PBMCs. These receptors were collected from a male donor in good health and CMV-seropositive. Both conserved end residues are trimmed from each CDR3. Each record gives: J gene, D gene, V gene, CDR3 protein. D genes are given only for firm matches.

>TRBJ1-2|TRBD1|TRBV6-1
ASSRQGYGYT
>TRBJ1-2|.|TRBV29-1
SGIPFRDNPNYGYT
>TRBJ1-5|.|TRBV12-5
ASGFYPGEGISNQPQH
>TRBJ2-5|.|TRBV5-1
ASSATGTYQETQY
>TRBJ2-6|.|TRBV5-1
ASSLRGSPSGANVLT
>TRBJ2-1|TRBD2|TRBV30
AWKTSGSNEQF
>TRBJ2-1|TRBD2|TRBV29-1
SAAGGSYNEQF
>TRBJ2-7|TRBD1|TRBV7-2
ASSPGQGRSYEQY
>TRBJ2-5|.|TRBV10-2
ASGEETQY
>TRBJ1-5|.|TRBV28
ASNPGLPFNQPQH
>TRBJ2-5|TRBD1|TRBV27
ASSLGDRETQY
>TRBJ1-2|.|TRBV14
ASSQDGTQGHYGYT
>TRBJ1-5|.|TRBV19
ASSTPGRGFWQPQH
>TRBJ1-5|.|TRBV6-5
ASSLHRGYQPQH
>TRBJ2-7|.|TRBV21-1
ASSKGPGGSSYEQY
>TRBJ2-4|TRBD2|TRBV27
ASSARRGDRNIQY
>TRBJ1-3|.|TRBV11-1
ASSRGISGNTIY
>TRBJ1-2|.|TRBV11-2
ASSLAGPYYGYT
>TRBJ2-5|TRBD2|TRBV14
ASSQAGTSGAETQY
>TRBJ2-1|.|TRBV6-1
ASSEGTAGEQF
>TRBJ2-2|TRBD2|TRBV30
AWLEGLAGVGPTGELF
>TRBJ1-4|.|TRBV7-9
ASSYGTKREKLF
>TRBJ2-7|.|TRBV6-5
ASKILFGQY
>TRBJ2-7|.|TRBV20-1
SARVRGEQY
>TRBJ2-3|TRBD2|TRBV5-1
ASSLLIAGVTDTQY
>TRBJ2-1|.|TRBV4-1
ASSRVMAALNEQF
>TRBJ2-1|TRBD2|TRBV4-1
ASSRRLAGVDNEQF
>TRBJ2-5|.|TRBV7-3
ASSLNASPETQY
>TRBJ2-3|.|TRBV7-8
ASSWGEAGLTTDTQY
>TRBJ2-5|TRBD2|TRBV9
ASNDGTSLQETQY
>TRBJ2-7|.|TRBV28
TSSLAYEQY
>TRBJ2-5|TRBD2|TRBV13
ASSPVGGLPQETQY
>TRBJ2-1|TRBD2|TRBV27
ASSFGTSGIKGVWNEQF
>TRBJ2-3|.|TRBV2
ASSEVGGSSTDTQY
>TRBJ2-2|.|TRBV9
ASSFLPGTGELF
>TRBJ2-7|TRBD1|TRBV5-1
ASGDRGHGVEQY
>TRBJ2-3|TRBD2|TRBV7-2
ASSRMGLAGADTQY
>TRBJ2-7|.|TRBV4-3
ASSQEAWQDTYEQY
>TRBJ1-4|TRBD1|TRBV9
ASSVATNTGTGDEKLF
>TRBJ1-5|TRBD1|TRBV10-3
AIRGTDSNQPQH
>TRBJ1-2|.|TRBV7-3
ASSGGVYGYT
>TRBJ1-2|.|TRBV20-1
SAVYRVRYT
>TRBJ1-6|.|TRBV9
ASSALPQARSSYNSPLH
>TRBJ2-7|TRBD1|TRBV7-3
ASSPTGEMGEQY
>TRBJ2-2|TRBD2|TRBV4-1
ASSQESPSGNTGELF
>TRBJ2-4|TRBD1|TRBV5-4
ASSPGARTGDFKNIQY
>TRBJ2-3|.|TRBV29-1
SVQLVGTDTQY
>TRBJ2-7|TRBD1|TRBV7-2
ASSLVQGANEQY
>TRBJ1-1|TRBD1|TRBV6-5
ASRARTGSTEAF
>TRBJ2-6|TRBD1|TRBV7-9
ASSSTGISSGANVLT
>TRBJ2-7|.|TRBV10-3
AISGDLSYEQY